This T cell receptor (beta chain) was identified during a study of shared clonotypes between healthy human individuals. About the study: Sampling drew on donors who were a couple of women and a few men aged 18 to 49. Study findings and constraints: Sequencing depth was expected to affect clonotype sharing among donors. Non-shared clonotypes had lower generation probabilities than those shared by all four donors.

The naive CD8 population came from CD45RO-negative cells selected for CCR7, without terminally differentiated effector memory CD45RA+ cells. The germline V gene has CDR1 MDHEN and CDR2 SYDVKM. The length of the CDR3 is 15 residues. V was clipped by 4 bases and J by 6 bases, with 16 bases between them. Comment on this clone: Its target is unknown.

TCRdb keeps only in-frame clones here, not all; method: immunoSEQ multiplex PCR. The sample lists about 820,000 clones, nearly 95% occurring once. This clonotype originated in a man aged 30 to 45 in good health. The sample comprised naive CD8+ T cells sorted from blood. The chain combines TRBV28 with TRBJ2-1, with D possibly being TRBD1 (5 bases). The chain's CDR3 is CASSSNRYPVNEQFF. CDR3 DNA: TGTGCCAGCAGTTCAAACAGGTATCCGGTCAATGAGCAGTTCTTC. Combining the CDR3 with reference TRBV28 and TRBJ2-1 gives the whole variable domain DVKVTQSSRYLVKRTGEKVFLECVQDMDHENMFWYRQDPGLGLRLIYFSYDVKMKEKGDIPEGYSVSREKKERFSLILESASTNQTSMYLCASSSNRYPVNEQFFGPGTRLTVL.